These 26 T cell receptor beta chains were all obtained from the same sample, sequenced in a study of blood T cell repertoires in COVID-19. Using immunoSEQ multiplex PCR, the repertoire was profiled, and TCRdb retains in-frame clones only, with some absent. The data show around 250,000 clones, about 84% seen once. Sequenced sample: PBMCs or T cells enriched from blood (not recorded which). The source of these receptors is a woman in her forties or fifties who had recovered from COVID-19.

The genes are TRBV5-1 and TRBJ2-1; 9 bases align to TRBD2. Per the germline V gene, CDR1 is SGHRS and CDR2 is YFSETQ. V trimming: 0 bases; J trimming: 2 bases; junction bases outside the gene matches: 3. The CDR3 extends over 16 amino acids. Here the CDR3 DNA reads TGCGCCAGCAGCTTGGATCCTAGCGGGGCCTACAATGAGCAGTTCTTC. It encodes CASSLDPSGAYNEQFF.

This chain joins TRBV4-3 and TRBJ2-7, with a possible D match to TRBD2 (6 bases). Trimming left V 4 bases short and J 7 bases short, with 11 bases between. The CDR3 runs 12 residues. The germline gives CDR1 LGHNA, CDR2 YSLEER. The CDR3 sequence: CASSLGAGEQYF. CDR3 coding DNA: TGCGCCAGCAGCCTCGGGGCGGGGGAGCAGTACTTC.

V is TRBV30 and J is TRBJ2-7; TRBD2 aligns across 9 bases. Germline CDR1 and CDR2: GTSNPN and SVGIG (reference sequence). J was trimmed by 7 bases and V by 7 bases; bases with no gene match: 14. The CDR3 is made up of 14 amino acids. CDR3 nucleotide sequence: TGTGCCTCCAACCCGGGACTAGCAGCCCAGGAGCAGTACTTC. Translating it yields CASNPGLAAQEQYF. Full variable domain (rest looked up from reference TRBV30 and TRBJ2-7): SQTIHQWPATLVQPVGSPLSLECTVEGTSNPNLYWYRQAAGRGLQLLFYSVGIGQISSEVPQNLSASRPQDRQFILSSKKLLLSDSGFYLCASNPGLAAQEQYFGPGTRLTVT.

The chain couples TRBV5-4 to TRBJ1-3, with 7 bases lining up with TRBD1. The CDR3 is made up of 17 amino acids. Trimming cost V 4 bases and J 2 bases; bases outside gene matches: 12. CDR1 is SGHNT, CDR2 YYREEE, per germline (reference sequence). The CDR3 loop reads CASSPDLQGLAGNTIYF. The DNA for the CDR3 is TGTGCCAGCAGCCCGGATTTACAGGGGTTGGCTGGAAACACCATATATTTT.

The rearrangement joins TRBV30 to TRBJ1-2; D possibly corresponds to TRBD1 (6 bases). The CDR3 length is 13 residues. V lost 4 bases and J lost 3, with 12 bases in between. Germline V lookup: CDR1 GTSNPN, CDR2 SVGIG (reference sequence). The CDR3: CAWTGQSYYGYTF. The DNA for the CDR3 is TGTGCCTGGACCGGACAGTCTTACTATGGCTACACCTTC.

This clone was recorded a few times. The gene calls are TRBV12-5 and TRBJ1-3; a weak D match, TRBD1 (6 bases). CDR3 length equals 15 residues. V was clipped by 9 bases and J by 2 bases, with 17 bases between them. In germline, CDR1 is LGHNT, CDR2 FRNRAP. CDR3 in DNA: TGTGCTAGCCTATATATAACAGGGCCTGGAAACACCATATATTTT. Translating it yields CASLYITGPGNTIYF.

The chain has TRBV30 and TRBJ2-6; D call uncertain. Germline assignment: CDR1 GTSNPN and CDR2 SVGIG (reference sequence). The CDR3 has 14 residues. Trimming left V 4 bases short and J 0 bases short, with 7 bases between. CDR3 residues: CAWTRLSGANVLTF. Here the CDR3 DNA reads TGTGCCTGGACTAGGCTCTCTGGGGCCAACGTCCTGACTTTC.

The chain employs TRBV28 and TRBJ2-1; a possible D gene is TRBD1 (5 bases). This CDR3 is built from 13 residues. The ends were cut back, 6 bases at V and 7 bases at J, with 13 bases in the middle. Germline V lookup: CDR1 MDHEN, CDR2 SYDVKM. The CDR3 sequence: CASRRPGRNEQFF. Here the CDR3 DNA reads TGTGCCAGCAGGCGACCAGGGCGAAATGAGCAGTTCTTC.

The chain has TRBV9 and TRBJ2-1; TRBD2 matches 9 bases. The CDR3 has 16 residues. V gave up 4 bases and J gave up 4 bases; unmatched junction bases: 9. Germline CDR1 SGDLS, CDR2 YYNGEE. The CDR3 loop reads CASSFQRGDLYNEQFF. CDR3 coding DNA: TGTGCCAGCAGCTTCCAGCGGGGGGACCTTTACAATGAGCAGTTCTTC.

The rearrangement uses TRBV27 and TRBJ2-7, with D possibly TRBD2 on 6 matching bases. The CDR3 totals 14 residues. CDR1 and CDR2 from the germline V gene are MNHEY and SMNVEV (reference sequence). V was cut by 6 bases and J by 7 bases, with 19 bases left in between. The DNA for the CDR3 is TGTGCCAGCAGGCGGGGCCCTGACTTGGGGGAGCAGTACTTC. The encoded protein is CASRRGPDLGEQYF.

The chain uses TRBV7-8 and TRBJ2-1, with a tentative D call TRBD2 (7 bases). The germline V gene has CDR1 SGHVS and CDR2 FQNEAQ. Trimming took 5 bases from V and 2 from J, leaving 10 bases between them. This CDR3 is 14 amino acids long. The CDR3 here is CASSPGGPYNEQFF. CDR3 nucleotides: TGTGCCAGCAGCCCCGGGGGGCCCTACAATGAGCAGTTCTTC.

This clone was seen only a few times. The rearrangement uses TRBV5-6 and TRBJ1-2; D may be TRBD1 (6 bases). Germline CDR1 reads SGHDT; CDR2 reads YYEEEE. This CDR3 comprises 15 residues. Trimming cost V 1 base and J 4 bases, with 14 bases left between them. The CDR3 sequence: CASSLWDTGLYGYTF. The CDR3 DNA sequence: TGTGCCAGCAGCTTGTGGGACACTGGACTCTATGGCTACACCTTC.

The chain has TRBV3-1 (or the pseudogene TRBV3-2) and TRBJ2-1; tentative D call: TRBD1 (5 bases). The CDR3 is 16 amino acids. The germline gives CDR1 LGHDT, CDR2 YNNKEL (reference sequence). The V end lost 0 bases, the J end lost 4 bases, and 13 bases lay between the germline ends. The CDR3 loop reads CASSQDDRLPYNEQFF. CDR3 DNA sequence: TGTGCCAGCAGCCAAGACGACAGACTCCCTTACAATGAGCAGTTCTTC.

The chain couples TRBV7-2 to TRBJ2-1, with D perhaps TRBD1 (6 bases). The V and J ends lost 8 bases and 6 bases respectively, with 17 bases between them. Germline CDR1 SGHTA, CDR2 FQGNSA. The CDR3 contains 14 residues. The CDR3 loop is CASSIRGGGNEQFF. The CDR3 bases are TGTGCCAGCTCTATACGAGGGGGTGGCAATGAGCAGTTCTTC.

The chain has TRBV28 and TRBJ1-3; 7 bases match TRBD1. Germline values: CDR1 MDHEN, CDR2 SYDVKM. J gave up 0 bases and V 5 bases, and 7 bases lay outside the gene matches. The CDR3 spans 16 residues. The CDR3 DNA reads as TGTGCCAGCAGTCCTGACAGGGTGGCCTCTGGAAACACCATATATTTT. As protein: CASSPDRVASGNTIYF.

The rearrangement joins TRBV9 to TRBJ2-3; 12 bases line up with TRBD2. The V gene end was trimmed by 4 bases and the J gene end by 4 bases; junction bases not matched to a gene: 7. In germline, CDR1 is SGDLS, CDR2 YYNGEE. This CDR3 comprises 16 residues. The CDR3 here is CASSPQLAGGADTQYF. CDR3 nucleotides: TGTGCCAGCAGCCCACAACTAGCGGGGGGAGCAGATACGCAGTATTTT. Together with reference TRBV9 and TRBJ2-3, the CDR3 gives the full variable domain: DSGVTQTPKHLITATGQRVTLRCSPRSGDLSVYWYQQSLDQGLQFLIQYYNGEERAKGNILERFSAQQFPDLHSELNLSSLELGDSALYFCASSPQLAGGADTQYFGPGTRLTVL.

The sample holds one count of this clone. In nucleotides, the CDR3 is TGTGCCAGCAGTTCTCTTTGTATCTACGAGCAGTACTTC. Translated, it gives CASSSLCIYEQYF. The chain is built from TRBV28 and TRBJ2-7, with D unclear. Germline values: CDR1 MDHEN, CDR2 SYDVKM. V was cut by 4 bases and J by 3 bases, with 10 bases left in between. This CDR3 contains 13 residues.

The chain joins TRBV4-2 to TRBJ2-2; a weak D match, TRBD2 (6 bases). V lost 5 bases and J lost 6, with 19 bases in between. CDR1 and CDR2 (germline): LGHNA, YNFKEQ. This CDR3 spans 16 amino acids. The CDR3 DNA sequence: TGTGCCAGCAGCGGCCCCGGCTCTAGCGTGGCCGGGGAGCTGTTTTTT. The encoded protein is CASSGPGSSVAGELFF.

V and J are TRBV6-5 and TRBJ1-3, with TRBD1 matching 7 bases. Trimming took 5 bases from V and 7 from J; bases not matched to a gene: 11. Germline assignment: CDR1 MNHEY and CDR2 SVGAGI. There are 15 residues in the CDR3. CDR3 in DNA: TGTGCCAGCAGTCCCATTACAGGGGTTTGGAACACCATATATTTT. It is translated as CASSPITGVWNTIYF.

V is TRBV9 and J is TRBJ2-1; D possibly corresponds to TRBD2 (6 bases). V was shortened by 3 bases and J by 3 bases, with 13 bases between the two germline ends. The CDR3 consists of 15 residues. CDR1 SGDLS and CDR2 YYNGEE come from the germline V gene. The CDR3 reads CASSETSTLYNEQFF. For the CDR3, the DNA is TGTGCCAGCAGCGAAACTAGCACCCTCTACAATGAGCAGTTCTTC.

Only one count was recorded for this clone. The chain employs TRBV5-5 and TRBJ2-5, with 11 positions matching TRBD1. CDR3 size: 19 residues. Losses at the gene ends were 4 bases for V and 5 bases for J; bases not matched to a gene: 19. Per germline, CDR1 SGHKS and CDR2 YYEKEE (reference sequence). Here the CDR3 reads CASSGDRGFVSSLWETQYF. The CDR3 region has the DNA TGTGCCAGCAGCGGGGACAGGGGGTTTGTGTCCTCCCTTTGGGAGACCCAGTACTTC.

The chain combines TRBV5-1 with TRBJ1-1, with D maybe TRBD1 (5 bases). This CDR3 has 14 amino acids. V was cut by 0 bases and J by 6 bases, with 12 bases left in between. The germline CDR1 and CDR2 sequences are SGHRS and YFSETQ. The CDR3 loop is CASSLVGASAEAFF. CDR3 DNA: TGCGCCAGCAGCTTGGTTGGGGCTTCGGCTGAAGCTTTCTTT.

The chain uses TRBV20-1 and TRBJ2-7; D is ambiguous. Trimming took 3 bases from V and 6 from J, leaving 9 bases between them. Germline values: CDR1 DFQATT, CDR2 SNEGSKA (reference sequence). The CDR3 spans 11 residues. The chain's CDR3 is CSARTTSEQYF. Written as DNA, the CDR3 is TGCAGTGCTAGGACAACAAGCGAGCAGTACTTC.

This rearrangement joins TRBV5-1 to TRBJ2-2, with TRBD2 matching 7 bases. In germline, CDR1 is SGHRS, CDR2 YFSETQ. This CDR3 spans 16 amino acids. V lost 4 bases and J lost 5; bases outside the gene matches: 11. Here the CDR3 reads CASSRSSRGSTGELFF. CDR3 in DNA: TGCGCCAGCAGCCGAAGCTCTCGCGGGAGTACCGGGGAGCTGTTTTTT.

A few counts support this clone. Here the CDR3 DNA reads TGTGCCTGGGCATTCGTTCGGGGCTATGGCTACACCTTC. Translation gives CAWAFVRGYGYTF. The chain employs TRBV30 and TRBJ1-2; D is unclear. CDR3 length: 13 residues. Trimming took 5 bases from V and 4 from J, leaving 14 bases between them. Germline CDR1 GTSNPN, CDR2 SVGIG (reference sequence).

CDR3 nucleotides: TGCAGCGTTACGACTAGCGGGAGCTACGAGCAGTACTTC. It codes for CSVTTSGSYEQYF. V usage is TRBV29-1 and J usage is TRBJ2-7, with 12 bases lining up with TRBD2. CDR1 is SQVTM, CDR2 ANQGSEA, per germline. The trim removed 5 bases at V and 3 bases at J, leaving 2 bases unmatched. There are 13 residues in the CDR3.